The 32 T cell receptor beta chains given below trace back to one sample, sequenced in a study of blood T cell repertoires in COVID-19. Using immunoSEQ multiplex PCR, the repertoire was profiled, and TCRdb retains in-frame clones only, with some absent. The sample carries roughly 40,000 clones, approximately 85% recorded once. The sequencing input was peripheral blood. The receptors stem from a human donor in a cohort sampled during active COVID-19.

This sequence joins TRBV7-8 and TRBJ2-5, with D perhaps TRBD1 (5 bases). The CDR3 runs to 14 residues. V lost 2 bases and J 2 bases, leaving 9 bases between the germline ends. The germline CDR1 and CDR2 sequences are SGHVS and FQNEAQ. The CDR3 loop reads CASSLTRAQETQYF. The CDR3 DNA is TGTGCCAGCAGCTTAACCAGGGCACAAGAGACCCAGTACTTC.

This chain links TRBV29-1 with TRBJ2-7, with a possible D match to TRBD1 (6 bases). The CDR3 is 13 amino acids. Trimming pared 6 bases from V and 1 base from J, leaving 13 bases between. Germline V CDR1 and CDR2: SQVTM, ANQGSEA. CDR3 sequence (DNA): TGCAGCGTCCGGCACACAGGGTCCTACGAGCAGTACTTC. Its protein is CSVRHTGSYEQYF.

V usage is TRBV19 and J usage is TRBJ2-7, with 14 bases that match TRBD2. With V trimmed by 10 bases and J by 7 bases, 6 bases remained unmatched. Germline V CDR1 and CDR2: LNHDA, SQIVND (reference sequence). This CDR3 comprises 13 residues. Here the CDR3 reads CATGLAGVGEQYF. The DNA for the CDR3 is TGTGCCACGGGACTAGCGGGGGTAGGGGAGCAGTACTTC.

V usage is TRBV13 and J usage is TRBJ2-5, with a weak D call TRBD2 (5 bases). The CDR3 runs 13 residues. V shed 5 bases and J shed 1 base, with 8 bases lying between them. Per germline, CDR1 PRHDT and CDR2 FYEKMQ (reference sequence). CDR3: CASSPRAQETQYF. In nucleotides, the CDR3 is TGTGCCAGCAGCCCGCGGGCCCAAGAGACCCAGTACTTC.

This clone came up once. This chain links TRBV24-1 with TRBJ2-5; a possible D gene is TRBD1 (6 bases). Between the trimmed V and J ends, which lost 5 bases and 3 bases, there was a span of 18 bases. This CDR3 is built from 16 residues. Germline CDR1 and CDR2: KGHDR and SFDVKD. CDR3 loop: CATSVDLQGYEETQYF. In DNA, the CDR3 is TGTGCCACCAGTGTTGATTTACAGGGCTATGAAGAGACCCAGTACTTC.

This clone came up once. The chain recombines TRBV28 with TRBJ2-7; TRBD1 matches 11 bases. Germline V gives CDR1 MDHEN, CDR2 SYDVKM. V gave up 2 bases and J gave up 9 bases; unmatched junction bases: 6. The CDR3 contains 14 residues. The CDR3 reads CASSLAGTGGRQYF. The CDR3 DNA follows: TGTGCCAGCAGTTTAGCCGGGACAGGGGGTCGGCAGTACTTC. The full variable domain, with the rest looked up from reference TRBV28 and TRBJ2-7, is DVKVTQSSRYLVKRTGEKVFLECVQDMDHENMFWYRQDPGLGLRLIYFSYDVKMKEKGDIPEGYSVSREKKERFSLILESASTNQTSMYLCASSLAGTGGRQYFGPGTRLTVT.

The genes are TRBV5-1 and TRBJ2-3; 9 bases map to TRBD2. Trimming at V came to 2 bases and at J to 2 bases, leaving 3 bases not matched to a gene. The CDR3 sequence is 15 residues long. From germline, CDR1 is SGHRS and CDR2 YFSETQ. CDR3 in DNA: TGCGCCAGCAGCTTACTAGCGGGCCTCACAGATACGCAGTATTTT. This encodes CASSLLAGLTDTQYF. The full variable domain, its missing parts supplied by reference TRBV5-1 and TRBJ2-3, is KAGVTQTPRYLIKTRGQQVTLSCSPISGHRSVSWYQQTPGQGLQFLFEYFSETQRNKGNFPGRFSGRQFSNSRSEMNVSTLELGDSALYLCASSLLAGLTDTQYFGPGTRLTVL.

The chain carries TRBV3-1 (or the pseudogene TRBV3-2) and TRBJ2-1, with 14 positions matching TRBD2. Germline V gene data show CDR1 as LGHDT and CDR2 as YNNKEL (reference sequence). V lost 0 bases to trimming and J lost 7 bases; unmatched junction nucleotides: 8. The CDR3 contains 18 residues. CDR3 bases: TGTGCCAGCAGCCAAGAGGGACTAGCGGGGGTCGCCAGAAATGAGCAGTTCTTC. Amino acids: CASSQEGLAGVARNEQFF.

V gene TRBV9 combines with J gene TRBJ1-1; 7 positions agree with TRBD1. Looked up from germline, CDR1 is SGDLS and CDR2 is YYNGEE. The CDR3 totals 16 residues. The trim removed 4 bases at V and 11 bases at J, leaving 20 bases unmatched. CDR3 in DNA: TGTGCCAGCAGCCCCGAGGGGACAGTAATCACCCGGTCGGCTTTCTTT. It is translated as CASSPEGTVITRSAFF.

This clone appeared a single time. J is TRBJ2-5 and V is TRBV7-2; 12 bases match TRBD2. This CDR3 comprises 15 residues. Looked up from germline, CDR1 is SGHTA and CDR2 is FQGNSA. The V and J ends lost 5 bases and 7 bases, in that order; junction bases with no gene match: 8. The CDR3 region is CASSPPSGGAGTQYF. The CDR3 DNA is TGTGCCAGCAGCCCCCCTAGCGGGGGGGCCGGGACCCAGTACTTC.

The V gene is TRBV27, the J gene TRBJ2-6; TRBD1 matches 8 bases. J was trimmed by 3 bases and V by 4 bases; bases with no gene match: 8. The CDR3 has 17 residues. CDR1 MNHEY and CDR2 SMNVEV come from the germline V gene (reference sequence). The DNA of the CDR3 is TGTGCCAGCAGTTCGCCAGCGACAGGGGATGGGGCCAACGTCCTGACTTTC. It specifies CASSSPATGDGANVLTF. The full variable domain, rest sourced from reference TRBV27 and TRBJ2-6, is EAQVTQNPRYLITVTGKKLTVTCSQNMNHEYMSWYRQDPGLGLRQIYYSMNVEVTDKGDVPEGYKVSRKEKRNFPLILESPSPNQTSLYFCASSSPATGDGANVLTFGAGSRLTVL.

This sequence joins TRBV28 and TRBJ2-6; the D gene is possibly TRBD1 (5 bases). Germline V gene sequence: CDR1 MDHEN, CDR2 SYDVKM. The ends were cut back, 2 bases at V and 4 bases at J, with 9 bases in the middle. The CDR3 totals 15 residues. The CDR3 DNA follows: TGTGCCAGCAGTTTAGGCAGGGCCGGGGCCAACGTCCTGACTTTC. This translates into CASSLGRAGANVLTF.

The chain combines TRBV3-1 (or the pseudogene TRBV3-2) with TRBJ2-5; TRBD2 aligns across 10 bases. The germline gives CDR1 LGHDT, CDR2 YNNKEL (reference sequence). The CDR3 has 14 residues. J lost 5 bases, V lost 4 bases, and 4 bases had no gene match. CDR3 DNA: TGTGCCAGCAGCCTGGGGACTAGCGCGGAGACCCAGTACTTC. Translated: CASSLGTSAETQYF.

This chain links TRBV10-3 with TRBJ2-3; TRBD2 aligns across 9 bases. Germline V gene lookup returns CDR1 ENHRY and CDR2 SYGVKD. The CDR3 sequence is 15 residues long. The V segment lost 10 bases and the J segment 2 bases; nucleotides outside the gene matches: 10. This CDR3 is CATRGGGGATDTQYF. The CDR3 coding sequence is TGTGCCACTCGAGGGGGCGGGGGGGCCACAGATACGCAGTATTTT.

This chain joins TRBV28 and TRBJ1-5, with TRBD1 matching 11 bases. Germline V gene sequence: CDR1 MDHEN, CDR2 SYDVKM. The V and J ends lost 5 bases and 2 bases, in that order; junction bases with no gene match: 14. CDR3 size: 19 residues. The CDR3, as DNA: TGTGCCAGCAGTGCCCCCCAGGACAGGGGGCTTTCTGGCAATCAGCCCCAGCATTTT. Its protein is CASSAPQDRGLSGNQPQHF.

In regard to this clone: Relative to the germline gene, one junction end is altered; a read error may explain this. V is TRBV4-1 and J is TRBJ2-2; 11 nucleotides match TRBD1. This CDR3 contains 16 residues. Germline CDR1 and CDR2: MGHRA and YSYEKL. The CDR3 coding sequence is TGCGCCCGCAGCCGCCCTGGGGACAGGGGGGCCGGGGAGCTGTTTTTT. It specifies CARSRPGDRGAGELFF.

The chain couples TRBV9 to TRBJ2-3, with TRBD2 matching over 11 bases. With V trimmed by 3 bases and J by 1 base, 1 base remained unmatched. The CDR3 covers 15 residues. Germline values: CDR1 SGDLS, CDR2 YYNGEE. The CDR3 DNA is TGTGCCAGCAGCGCTAGCGGGGGGCGCACAGATACGCAGTATTTT. It encodes CASSASGGRTDTQYF.

The genes are TRBV28 and TRBJ2-1; D is perhaps TRBD2 (5 bases). There are 14 residues in the CDR3. V lost 6 bases to trimming and J lost 7 bases, with 16 bases between them. From germline, CDR1 is MDHEN and CDR2 SYDVKM. The DNA for the CDR3 is TGTGCCAGCAGGGGTGGGTCGGGGAATAATGAGCAGTTCTTC. This codes for CASRGGSGNNEQFF.

This clone was recorded only once. The rearrangement uses TRBV6-5 and TRBJ2-1, with 9 bases identical to TRBD1. Per germline, CDR1 MNHEY and CDR2 SVGAGI. The J segment lost 7 bases and the V segment lost 6 bases, leaving 7 bases of the junction unmatched. CDR3 size: 14 residues. CDR3 nucleotide sequence: TGTGCCAGCAGGAGGGGACAGGGTCGAAATGAGCAGTTCTTC. Its translation: CASRRGQGRNEQFF.

The CDR3 DNA reads as TGTGCCAGCAGCCCAATAATGGACAGGGGAGCAGATACGCAGTATTTT. This encodes CASSPIMDRGADTQYF. The J gene is TRBJ2-3, the V gene TRBV5-8; 9 positions match TRBD1. Per germline, CDR1 SGHTS and CDR2 YDEGEE. CDR3 length: 16 amino acids. V lost 4 bases, J lost 4 bases, and 10 bases stayed unmatched. Based on the CDR3 plus reference TRBV5-8 and TRBJ2-3, the full variable domain is EAGVTQSPTHLIKTRGQQATLRCSPISGHTSVYWYQQALGLGLQFLLWYDEGEERNRGNFPPRFSGRQFPNYSSELNVNALELEDSALYLCASSPIMDRGADTQYFGPGTRLTVL.

This clone was seen once. The rearrangement links TRBV6-5 to TRBJ2-3, with 10 positions matching TRBD1. Unmatched junction bases numbered 5, after V lost 10 bases and J lost 1 base. The germline gives CDR1 MNHEY, CDR2 SVGAGI. This CDR3 contains 14 residues. The CDR3 loop is CATAGTGGTDTQYF. The CDR3 DNA reads TGTGCCACCGCCGGGACAGGGGGCACAGATACGCAGTATTTT.

The chain joins TRBV15 to TRBJ1-5, with a tentative D call TRBD1 (5 bases). V lost 0 bases and J 8 bases, leaving 11 bases between the germline ends. CDR3 length: 14 residues. CDR1 and CDR2 from the germline V gene are LNHNV and YYDKDF (reference sequence). The CDR3 sequence: CATSRDRGWKPQHF. The CDR3, as DNA: TGTGCCACCAGCAGAGATCGGGGGTGGAAGCCCCAGCATTTT. Full variable domain (remainder filled in from reference TRBV15 and TRBJ1-5): DAMVIQNPRYQVTQFGKPVTLSCSQTLNHNVMYWYQQKSSQAPKLLFHYYDKDFNNEADTPDNFQSRRPNTSFCFLDIRSPGLGDTAMYLCATSRDRGWKPQHFGDGTRLSIL.

Only one count was recorded for this clone. The V gene is TRBV29-1, the J gene TRBJ2-3; D is unclear. The CDR3 loop spans 13 amino acids. Trimming cost V 7 bases and J 6 bases, with 17 bases left between them. Germline lookup yields CDR1 SQVTM and CDR2 ANQGSEA. The CDR3 DNA is TGCAGCGCCCCACTGATTCAGGCGGATACGCAGTATTTT. Translating gives CSAPLIQADTQYF.

The V call is TRBV9, the J call TRBJ2-2; 8 positions agree with TRBD1. There are 14 residues in the CDR3. With V trimmed by 2 bases and J by 4 bases, 1 base remained unmatched. CDR1 is SGDLS, CDR2 YYNGEE, per germline. The CDR3 nucleotides are TGTGCCAGCAGCGTCGGACAGGGCACCGGGGAGCTGTTTTTT. It encodes CASSVGQGTGELFF.

The gene calls are TRBV7-9 and TRBJ1-2; TRBD1 might be the D (6 bases). This CDR3 is 13 amino acids long. Germline lookup yields CDR1 SEHNR and CDR2 FQNEAQ (reference sequence). V lost 5 bases and J lost 7, with 14 bases in between. CDR3: CASSQSGVGGYTF. The CDR3 DNA reads TGTGCCAGCAGCCAATCAGGGGTAGGTGGCTACACCTTC. Complete variable domain (other parts from reference TRBV7-9 and TRBJ1-2): DTGVSQNPRHKITKRGQNVTFRCDPISEHNRLYWYRQTLGQGPEFLTYFQNEAQLEKSRLLSDRFSAERPKGSFSTLEIQRTEQGDSAMYLCASSQSGVGGYTFGSGTRLTVV.

The chain carries TRBV28 and TRBJ2-7, with D possibly matching TRBD2 (6 bases). CDR3 length: 13 amino acids. V was clipped by 7 bases and J by 3 bases, with 13 bases between them. The germline CDR1 and CDR2 sequences are MDHEN and SYDVKM. CDR3 DNA sequence: TGTGCCAGCACTCTACGGGGGTTCTACGAGCAGTACTTC. It yields the protein CASTLRGFYEQYF.

This clone was seen once. The chain employs TRBV6-5 and TRBJ2-7, with 11 bases that match TRBD1. The germline V gene encodes CDR1 MNHEY and CDR2 SVGAGI. V lost 2 bases to trimming and J lost 6 bases; unmatched junction nucleotides: 9. The CDR3 covers 16 residues. The DNA for the CDR3 is TGTGCCAGCAGTTACACACCCGGGACAGGGGGGAGCGAGCAGTACTTC. Its protein is CASSYTPGTGGSEQYF.

V is TRBV28 and J is TRBJ1-4; 9 bases agree with TRBD1. CDR3 length: 14 amino acids. Germline trimming cut 8 bases from V and 7 bases from J; bases unmatched to any gene: 8. The germline V gene encodes CDR1 MDHEN and CDR2 SYDVKM. As DNA, the CDR3 is TGTGCCAGCGGGAAGACAGGGGGAGGTGAAAAACTGTTTTTT. Amino acids: CASGKTGGGEKLFF.

CDR3 DNA sequence: TGTGCCAGCTCACCTTGGGGATCCGGCAGGGGAAGCACAGATACGCAGTATTTT. Encoded protein: CASSPWGSGRGSTDTQYF. The chain has TRBV18 and TRBJ2-3, with D possibly being TRBD1 (6 bases). V gave up 3 bases and J gave up 0 bases, with 19 bases separating them. Germline CDR1 KGHSH, CDR2 LQKENI. This CDR3 region has 18 residues.

The rearrangement links TRBV9 to TRBJ2-2; D is possibly TRBD2 (5 bases). Per germline, CDR1 SGDLS and CDR2 YYNGEE. The germline V and J ends were trimmed by 3 bases and 4 bases, with 16 bases remaining between them. The CDR3 contains 16 residues. Here the CDR3 DNA reads TGTGCCAGCAGCGCCCCCCGGGTGGGAGCCACCGGGGAGCTGTTTTTT. Protein product: CASSAPRVGATGELFF.

The gene calls are TRBV3-1 (or the pseudogene TRBV3-2) and TRBJ2-5, with TRBD2 matching over 8 bases. The CDR3 is 15 residues long. V shed 4 bases and J 4 bases; nucleotides not matched to a gene: 8. The germline gives CDR1 LGHDT, CDR2 YNNKEL (reference sequence). CDR3 DNA: TGTGCCAGCAGCCTCCGGGGGGGGGTCCCAGAGACCCAGTACTTC. As protein: CASSLRGGVPETQYF.

This chain connects TRBV4-3 to TRBJ2-3; TRBD2 agrees at 9 bases. This CDR3 is built from 14 residues. Looked up from germline, CDR1 is LGHNA and CDR2 is YSLEER. The ends lost 3 bases at V and 5 bases at J; junction bases unmatched: 3. CDR3 bases: TGCGCCAGCAGCCAGGGACTAGCAAAAGATACGCAGTATTTT. This encodes CASSQGLAKDTQYF.